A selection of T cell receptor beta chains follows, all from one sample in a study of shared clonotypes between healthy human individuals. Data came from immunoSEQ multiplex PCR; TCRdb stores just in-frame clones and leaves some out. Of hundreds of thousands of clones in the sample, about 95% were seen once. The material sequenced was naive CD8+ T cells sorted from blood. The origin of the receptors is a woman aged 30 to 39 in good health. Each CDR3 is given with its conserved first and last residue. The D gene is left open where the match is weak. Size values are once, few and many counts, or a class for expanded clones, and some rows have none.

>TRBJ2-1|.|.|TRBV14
TGTGCCAGCAGCCAAGATGCCGTTGATCAGTTCGGCCATGAGCAGTTCTTC
CASSQDAVDQFGHEQFF
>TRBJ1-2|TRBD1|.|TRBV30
TGTGCCTGTCCCCGGGACAGGGGCATTATCTATGGCTACACCTTC
CACPRDRGIIYGYTF
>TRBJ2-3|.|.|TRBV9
TGTGCCAGCAGCGTAGACAGCACAGATACGCAGTATTTT
CASSVDSTDTQYF
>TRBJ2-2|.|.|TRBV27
TGTGCCAGCAGTTTATTGCCGGGAGACACCGGGGAGCTGTTTTTT
CASSLLPGDTGELFF
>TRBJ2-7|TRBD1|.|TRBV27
TGTGCCAGCAGTTCCCGACAGGGTTTCTCCTACGAGCAGTACTTC
CASSSRQGFSYEQYF
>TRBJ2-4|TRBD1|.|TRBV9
TGTGCCAGCAGCGTAGGGACAGGGCGATCCAAAAACATTCAGTACTTC
CASSVGTGRSKNIQYF
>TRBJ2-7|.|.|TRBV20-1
TGCAGTGCCCCCCGAGGGGTCGAGCAGTACTTC
CSAPRGVEQYF
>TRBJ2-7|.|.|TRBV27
TGTGCCAGCAGTCCTACAGGGCCCTACGAGCAGTACTTC
CASSPTGPYEQYF
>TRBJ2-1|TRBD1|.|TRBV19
TGTGCCAGTAGTTTAGACAGGGGGGACGCATACAATGAGCAGTTCTTC
CASSLDRGDAYNEQFF
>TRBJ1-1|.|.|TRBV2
TGTGCCAGCAGCGCAGGGGTGGCTTTCTTT
CASSAGVAFF
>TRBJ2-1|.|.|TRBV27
TGTGCCAGCAGTTTATCCGACATCCAGTTCTTC
CASSLSDIQFF
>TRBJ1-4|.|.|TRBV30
TGTGCCTGGAGGGAACAGGGTACTGAAAAACTGTTTTTT
CAWREQGTEKLFF
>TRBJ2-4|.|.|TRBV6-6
TGTGCCAGCAGTTACTCCCTGGCAGGGGTCGGAAACATTCAGTACTTC
CASSYSLAGVGNIQYF
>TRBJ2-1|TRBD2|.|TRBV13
TGTGCCAGCAGCTTCAGCGGGAAAGGGCTCGATGAGCAGTTCTTC
CASSFSGKGLDEQFF
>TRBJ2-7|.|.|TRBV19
TGTGCCAGTAGTATCCAGGTACGAGGCGAGCAGTACTTC
CASSIQVRGEQYF
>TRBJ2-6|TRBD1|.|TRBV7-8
TGTGCCAGCAGCTTCGGGACAGGGGTGTCTGGGGCCAACGTCCTGACTTTC
CASSFGTGVSGANVLTF
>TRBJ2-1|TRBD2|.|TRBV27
TGTGCCAGCAGTCATCAGACTAGCGGGAGGGCCCCGGATGAGCAGTTCTTC
CASSHQTSGRAPDEQFF
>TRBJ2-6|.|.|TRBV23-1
TGCGCCAGCAGTCAATCTCAGGTGACCCTCTGGGGGGCCAACGTCCTGACTTTC
CASSQSQVTLWGANVLTF
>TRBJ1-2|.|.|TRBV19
TGTGCCAGTAGTATGGGACTTCCTCTCTATGGCTACACCTTC
CASSMGLPLYGYTF
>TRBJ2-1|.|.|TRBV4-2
TGTGCCAGCAGCGAGAGCTCCTACAATGAGCAGTTCTTC
CASSESSYNEQFF
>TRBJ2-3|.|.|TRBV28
TGTGCCAGCAGTTTTGGACTTATCACGGGCTTGCTATTTACAGATACGCAGTATTTT
CASSFGLITGLLFTDTQYF
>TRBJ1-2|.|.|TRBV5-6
TGTGCCAGCAGCCCTGGAACCACAGGGTTGCCCGACTATGGCTACACCTTC
CASSPGTTGLPDYGYTF
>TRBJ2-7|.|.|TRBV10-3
TGTGCCATCAGTGAGTTCCGACAGTTAGATCCCTACGAGCAGTACTTC
CAISEFRQLDPYEQYF
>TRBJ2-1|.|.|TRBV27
TGTGCCAGCAGCGAACTAGTGGGATACAATGAGCAGTTCTTC
CASSELVGYNEQFF
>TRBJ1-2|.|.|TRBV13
TGTGCCAGCAGCTTAGGGGGGACCTATGGCTACACCTTC
CASSLGGTYGYTF
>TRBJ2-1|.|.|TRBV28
TGTGCCAGCATGACTAAGCCCGGTAGAACCTACAATGAGCAGTTCTTC
CASMTKPGRTYNEQFF
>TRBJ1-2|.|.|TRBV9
TGTGCCAGCAGCAGGAGCTATGGCTACACCTTC
CASSRSYGYTF
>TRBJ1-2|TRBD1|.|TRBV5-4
TGTGCCAGCAGCCCTTCTCCGGGACAGCCCAACTATGGCTACACCTTC
CASSPSPGQPNYGYTF
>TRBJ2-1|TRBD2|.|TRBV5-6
TGTGCCAGCAGCTTAGCGGGAGTGGGCCACAATGAGCAGTTCTTC
CASSLAGVGHNEQFF
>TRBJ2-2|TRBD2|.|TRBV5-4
TGTGCCAGCAGCTTCTTTAGCGGGAGAAGCACCGGGGAGCTGTTTTTT
CASSFFSGRSTGELFF
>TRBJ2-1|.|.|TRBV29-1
TGCAGCGTTAACACTAATGAGCAGTTCTTC
CSVNTNEQFF
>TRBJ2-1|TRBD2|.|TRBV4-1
TGCGCCAGCAGCCAAGGGAGTGGGACTAGCGGGAGGGCTGAGCAGTTCTTC
CASSQGSGTSGRAEQFF
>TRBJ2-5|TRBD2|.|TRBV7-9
TGTGCCAGCATTGGTAGCGGGACTTGGACCCAGTACTTC
CASIGSGTWTQYF
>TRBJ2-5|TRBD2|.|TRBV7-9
TGTGCTGTAGATAAAGGGCGGGAGTGGTTGGAGACCCAGTACTTC
CAVDKGREWLETQYF
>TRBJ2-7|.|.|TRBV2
TGTGCCAGCAGTCGGGACACCTACGAGCAGTACTTC
CASSRDTYEQYF
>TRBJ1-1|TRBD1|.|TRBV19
TGTGCCAGCAGGACAGGGAACACTGAAGCTTTCTTT
CASRTGNTEAFF
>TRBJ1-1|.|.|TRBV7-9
TGTGCCAGCGAGGGGAGTGGGACTGAAGCTTTCTTT
CASEGSGTEAFF
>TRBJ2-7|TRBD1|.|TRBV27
TGTGCCAGCAGTTTGGACAGGTCCCACGAGCAGTACTTC
CASSLDRSHEQYF
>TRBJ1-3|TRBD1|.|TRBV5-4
TGTGCCAGCAGCCTCAGGGACAGGGCTGGAAACACCATATATTTT
CASSLRDRAGNTIYF
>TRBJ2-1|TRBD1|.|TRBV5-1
TGCGCCAGCAGCTCACACAGGGGCACCCGGGTTGATGAGCAGTTCTTC
CASSSHRGTRVDEQFF
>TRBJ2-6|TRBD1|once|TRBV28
TGTGCCAGCAGTGTGGTGGGACAGGGGGCTTCTGGGGCCAACGTCCTGACTTTC
CASSVVGQGASGANVLTF
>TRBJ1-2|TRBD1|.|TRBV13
TGTGCCAGCAGCCCGACCGGGACAGGGGACAGTGGCTACACCTTC
CASSPTGTGDSGYTF
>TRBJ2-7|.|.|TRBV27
TGTGCCAGCAGTTTAGGTTTGACCTACGAGCAGTACTTC
CASSLGLTYEQYF
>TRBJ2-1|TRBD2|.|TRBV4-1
TGCGCCAGCCAGGGCGGGAGTAGTGAGAATGAGCAGTTCTTC
CASQGGSSENEQFF
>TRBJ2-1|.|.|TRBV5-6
TGTGCCAGCAGCTTGTTAAATGAGCAGTTCTTC
CASSLLNEQFF
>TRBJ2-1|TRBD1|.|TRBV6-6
TGTGCCAGCAGTTTACAGAGGGGGCTCTACAATGAGCAGTTCTTC
CASSLQRGLYNEQFF
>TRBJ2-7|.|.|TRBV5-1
TGCGCCAGCAGCTGGGAAGCGGCCTCCTACGAGCAGTACTTC
CASSWEAASYEQYF
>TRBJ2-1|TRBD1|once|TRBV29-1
TGCAGCGTCGACAGGGGTAGCTCCTACAATGAGCAGTTCTTC
CSVDRGSSYNEQFF
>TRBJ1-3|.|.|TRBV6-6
TGTGCCAGCAGCCTAATGGGAAACACCATATATTTT
CASSLMGNTIYF
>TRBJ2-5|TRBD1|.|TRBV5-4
TGTGCCAGCAGCTTCCGACAGGGTTACGGGGAGACCCAGTACTTC
CASSFRQGYGETQYF
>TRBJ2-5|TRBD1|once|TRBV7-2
TGTGCCAGCAGCAATGGCAGGGGGAGCCAAGAGACCCAGTACTTC
CASSNGRGSQETQYF
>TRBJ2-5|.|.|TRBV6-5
TGTGCCAGCAGTTACTATCCCCCGCGAGAGACCCAGTACTTC
CASSYYPPRETQYF
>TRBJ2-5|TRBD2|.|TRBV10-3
TGTGCCATCAGTGAGCCAACTAGCGGGAGTGGGGAGACCCAGTACTTC
CAISEPTSGSGETQYF
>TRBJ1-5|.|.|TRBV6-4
TGTGCCAGCAGTGGAGGGACAAAACATGGTCAGCCCCAGCATTTT
CASSGGTKHGQPQHF